The 3 T cell receptor beta chains in this list originate from one sample, sequenced in a study of blood T cell repertoires in COVID-19 (dated by TCRdb to the early 2020s). Library construction relied on the immunoSEQ multiplex PCR assay. The source is immuneACCESS, and TCRdb retained only in-frame sequences with V and J called. Part of the clones is not carried over; for the studies checked, unresolved V genes explain less than half of this, and the remainder is unexplained. The sample table lists about 240,000 clones, 86% of them with a count of one. The ten largest clones add up to around 5.9% of the sample. Sequenced sample: peripheral blood. These receptor sequences come from a man between 60 and 75 years old with acute or convalescent COVID-19.

In nucleotides, the CDR3 is TGTGCCAGCAGCGTAGCCCCAGGGTCAATGAGGAACACTGAAGCTTTCTTT. The encoded protein is CASSVAPGSMRNTEAFF. The V call is TRBV9, the J call TRBJ1-1; TRBD1 is a possible D gene (5 bases). V lost 0 bases, J lost 1 base, and 16 bases lay in between. Germline assignment: CDR1 SGDLS and CDR2 YYNGEE. The CDR3 totals 17 residues. The full variable domain, rest sourced from reference TRBV9 and TRBJ1-1, is DSGVTQTPKHLITATGQRVTLRCSPRSGDLSVYWYQQSLDQGLQFLIQYYNGEERAKGNILERFSAQQFPDLHSELNLSSLELGDSALYFCASSVAPGSMRNTEAFFGQGTRLTVV.

The chain has TRBV29-1 and TRBJ2-3; TRBD2 matches at 16 bases. The CDR3 has 15 residues. V shed 5 bases and J 7 bases; nucleotides not matched to a gene: 6. Germline V lookup: CDR1 SQVTM, CDR2 ANQGSEA. CDR3 loop: CSVYGTSGREHTQYF. CDR3 nucleotide sequence: TGCAGCGTTTACGGGACTAGCGGGAGGGAGCATACGCAGTATTTT.

This clone was seen many times. The J gene is TRBJ1-2, the V gene TRBV29-1; D not certain. The CDR3 runs 12 residues. The V and J ends lost 4 bases and 1 base respectively, with 7 bases between them. Germline V gene sequence: CDR1 SQVTM, CDR2 ANQGSEA. The CDR3 loop reads CSVVSVNYGYTF. The CDR3 DNA sequence: TGCAGCGTTGTTTCGGTTAACTATGGCTACACCTTC.